This T cell receptor beta chain was identified during a study of blood T cell repertoires in COVID-19. About the research overall: Acute and convalescent COVID-19 samples came from the United States, Italy and Spain. In each case, the material was cDNA or gDNA derived from T cells, B-cell-depleted T cells, or PBMCs.

The CDR3 is 18 amino acids. Germline V gene sequence: CDR1 SGDLS, CDR2 YYNGEE. V was shortened by 3 bases and J by 0 bases, with 18 bases between the two germline ends. Per the authors' pipeline: Researchers report that nucleated cell counts were estimated from reference gene primer amplification. Produced via immunoSEQ multiplex PCR; TCRdb's table is partial and in-frame only. The DNA gave D and trimming, while V, J and clone size come from that table. Among about 200,000 clones listed, roughly 87% were seen once. Sequencing input: peripheral blood. The clonotype originates from a man in his sixties with active or convalescent COVID-19. The chain links TRBV9 to TRBJ1-4; TRBD1 might be the D (5 bases). CDR3 coding DNA: TGTGCCAGCAGCGCCGCTCCCGGGGGACTAGCAACTAATGAAAAACTGTTTTTT. It yields the protein CASSAAPGGLATNEKLFF.